This entry describes one T cell receptor (beta chain). Its antigen is still unknown. V lost 8 bases and J lost 5, with 12 bases in between. The germline CDR1 and CDR2 sequences are MNHEY and SVGAGI. This CDR3 comprises 12 residues. Amplification used 60 Vbeta primers and 13 Jbeta primers. The protocol was immunoSEQ multiplex PCR, while the TCRdb copy is restricted to in-frame clones and leaves out a portion. The data show roughly 150,000 clones, with more than 60% seen just once and approximately 13% held by the top ten. The sample is drawn from a study of cytomegalovirus exposure and HLA in healthy donors. Study results and limitations: Roughly even sequencing depth across donors was the assumption behind the presence/absence analyses. Later analysis identified about 17,000 TCR beta sequences associated with HLA alleles, using a false discovery rate threshold of 0.05. The CMV antigen specificity of three CMV-associated chains was confirmed through in vitro analysis. Earlier analysis yielded a pattern in which most TCR beta V segments were productive about 87% or about 30% of the time.

This receptor was identified in a middle-aged man in good health and CMV-seropositive. V gene TRBV6-5 combines with J gene TRBJ1-2; D perhaps matches TRBD1 (5 bases). Specimen: PBMCs. CDR3: CASQGGGYGYTF. The CDR3 coding sequence is TGTGCCAGCCAGGGCGGGGGTTATGGCTACACCTTC.